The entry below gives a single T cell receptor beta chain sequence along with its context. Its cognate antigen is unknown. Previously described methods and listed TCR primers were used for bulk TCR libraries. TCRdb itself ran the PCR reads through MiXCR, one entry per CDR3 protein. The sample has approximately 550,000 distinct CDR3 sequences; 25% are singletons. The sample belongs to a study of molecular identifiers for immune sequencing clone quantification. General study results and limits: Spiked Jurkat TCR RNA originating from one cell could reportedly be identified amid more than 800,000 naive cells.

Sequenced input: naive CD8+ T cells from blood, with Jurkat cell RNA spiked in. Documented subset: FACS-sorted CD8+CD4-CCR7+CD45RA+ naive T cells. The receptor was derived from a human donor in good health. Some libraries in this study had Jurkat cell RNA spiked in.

In DNA, the CDR3 is TGCGCCAGCAGCCAAGAACCGACAGGGGGAGGTAACTATGGCTACACCTTC. Residues: CASSQEPTGGGNYGYTF. This chain joins TRBV4-3 and TRBJ1-2; 9 bases agree with TRBD1. Germline V gene data show CDR1 as LGHNA and CDR2 as YSLEER. The CDR3 sequence is 17 residues long. J gave up 1 base and V 0 bases, and 6 bases lay outside the gene matches.